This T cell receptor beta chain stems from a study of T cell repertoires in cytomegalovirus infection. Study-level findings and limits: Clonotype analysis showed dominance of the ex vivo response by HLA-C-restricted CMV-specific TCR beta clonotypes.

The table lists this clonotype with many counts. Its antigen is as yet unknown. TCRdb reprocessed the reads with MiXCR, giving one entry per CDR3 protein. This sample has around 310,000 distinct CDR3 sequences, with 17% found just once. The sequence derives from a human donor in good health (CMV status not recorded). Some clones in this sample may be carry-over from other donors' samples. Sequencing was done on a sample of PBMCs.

In nucleotides, the CDR3 is TGTGCCAGCTCGGAGGACAGTTATAATTCACCCCTCCACTTT. Translating it yields CASSEDSYNSPLHF. This sequence joins TRBV7-2 and TRBJ1-6, with a possible D match to TRBD1 (6 bases). V was clipped by 8 bases and J by 4 bases, with 12 bases between them. Germline V gives CDR1 SGHTA, CDR2 FQGNSA. This CDR3 has 14 amino acids.